This T cell receptor beta chain comes out of a study of chemoradiotherapy in HPV16-positive cancers. There are a few counts of this clone. Its target is not known. The protocol was immunoSEQ multiplex PCR, while the TCRdb copy is restricted to in-frame clones and leaves out a portion. The data hold under 35,000 clones, with 70% to 90% observed a single time. V dropped 11 bases and J dropped 2 bases, with 19 bases sitting between them. Germline CDR1 and CDR2: MNHNY and SVGAGI (reference sequence). This CDR3 comprises 14 residues. Overall study results and limits: HPV-specific T cells were functionally defined from only a couple of HPV16-positive patients.

The specimen comprised blood, sampled from a patient who underwent chemoradiotherapy. The V call is TRBV6-6, the J call TRBJ2-7, with D possibly TRBD2 on 5 matching bases. The origin of this receptor is a human donor with HPV-associated anogenital cancer. The CDR3 nucleotides read TGTGCCTCTAAACCGGGATCCACGACCTACGAGCAGTACTTC. It translates to CASKPGSTTYEQYF.